This is a list of T cell receptor beta chains from one sample in a study of memory CD8 T cells in hepatitis C reinfection. Some clones are missing from TCRdb's copy, which holds only in-frame ones; the method was immunoSEQ multiplex PCR. The data show some 50,000 clones, with about 91% seen just once and 0.72% held by the top ten. Sequencing was carried out using naive CD8+ T cells sorted from blood. Receptors originate from a young man with hepatitis C virus infection. CDR3s include the opening cysteine and the closing phenylalanine or tryptophan. The order of the fields is V gene, D gene, J gene, clone size, CDR3 DNA, CDR3 protein. The D gene is left open where the match is weak. The size entry is marked missing in some rows and otherwise reads once, few, many or a size class.

>TRBV6-6|TRBD2|TRBJ2-1|.
TGTGCCAGCAGTCAGGGACTATACTACAATGAGCAGTTCTTC
CASSQGLYYNEQFF
>TRBV5-6|TRBD1|TRBJ2-3|.
TGTGCCAGCAGGCCGGGACAGGGGGACACAGATACGCAGTATTTT
CASRPGQGDTDTQYF
>TRBV5-4|TRBD2|TRBJ2-2|.
TGTGCCAGCAGCTGGGGGCCAGCGGGGGGGCCGAGGACCGGGGAGCTGTTTTTT
CASSWGPAGGPRTGELFF
>TRBV7-2|.|TRBJ2-1|.
TGTGCCAGCAGCTCAGGTCCCACCCGCTCCTACAATGAGCAGTTCTTC
CASSSGPTRSYNEQFF
>TRBV19|.|TRBJ2-1|.
TGTGCCAGTAGTATAGTAAGCGGGAATGAGCAGTTCTTC
CASSIVSGNEQFF
>TRBV11-2|.|TRBJ2-1|.
TGTGCCAGCAGCCACCCGTCCACAGGGGCCGCGGGGTACAATGAGCAGTTCTTC
CASSHPSTGAAGYNEQFF
>TRBV4-1|TRBD2|TRBJ2-3|.
TGCGCCAGCAGCCCCACACCTCTAGCGGGAAGCACAGATACGCAGTATTTT
CASSPTPLAGSTDTQYF
>TRBV5-5|TRBD1|TRBJ2-2|.
TGTGCCAGCAGCTTGATACCGGGACAGGGTCCCGGGGAGCTGTTTTTT
CASSLIPGQGPGELFF
>TRBV7-8|TRBD2|TRBJ2-7|.
TGTGCCAGCAGACCCGCGACTAGCGGGCCTTACGAGCAGTACTTC
CASRPATSGPYEQYF
>TRBV5-4|.|TRBJ1-2|once
TGTGCCAGCAGCTTGAAAGGAGGGACGGGGCAAGGCTACACCTTC
CASSLKGGTGQGYTF
>TRBV28|.|TRBJ1-1|.
TGTGCCAGCAGTTTATTTGGCGGTCCAGGGACATCCACTGAAGCTTTCTTT
CASSLFGGPGTSTEAFF
>TRBV7-9|TRBD2|TRBJ2-4|.
TGTGCCAGCAGCTTAGAAGTAGGACTAGCGGAAGCCAAAAACATTCAGTACTTC
CASSLEVGLAEAKNIQYF
>TRBV29-1|TRBD1|TRBJ2-3|.
TGCAGCGTTGAAGGGGACAGGGGTACAGATACGCAGTATTTT
CSVEGDRGTDTQYF
>TRBV7-9|.|TRBJ2-1|.
TGTGCCAGCAGCCCCATCGGGGGCGGGAGCTCCTACAATGAGCAGTTCTTC
CASSPIGGGSSYNEQFF
>TRBV27|.|TRBJ2-3|.
TGTGCCAGCAGTTCCGGGACATACACAGATACGCAGTATTTT
CASSSGTYTDTQYF
>TRBV4-2|.|TRBJ1-5|.
TGTGCCAGCAGCCCCTGGCTTGGAGGCGATAGCAATCAGCCCCAGCATTTT
CASSPWLGGDSNQPQHF
>TRBV9|.|TRBJ2-2|.
TGTGCCAGCAGCGTAACAGGGAGCACCGGGGAGCTGTTTTTT
CASSVTGSTGELFF
>TRBV29-1|.|TRBJ2-1|.
TGCAGCGTTGCTTTGACATCCTCCTACAATGAGCAGTTCTTC
CSVALTSSYNEQFF
>TRBV7-9|TRBD1|TRBJ2-5|.
TGTGCCAGCAGCTTTTTATCAACCGGGACAGAAGAGACCCAGTACTTC
CASSFLSTGTEETQYF
>TRBV6-1|TRBD1|TRBJ1-3|.
TGTGCCAGCTCCACAGGGGAAACAGGAAACACCATATATTTT
CASSTGETGNTIYF
>TRBV5-1|.|TRBJ2-5|.
TGCGCCAGCAGCTTCCAGGAGACCCAGTACTTC
CASSFQETQYF
>TRBV19|.|TRBJ1-4|.
TGTGCCAGTAGTATTGAACAGGGTGGTGAAAAACTGTTTTTT
CASSIEQGGEKLFF
>TRBV28|.|TRBJ2-7|.
TGTGCCACAACCCCGGGAGCGTACGAGCAGTACTTC
CATTPGAYEQYF
>TRBV27|TRBD2|TRBJ2-3|.
TGTGCCAGCAGTCCCTGGACTAGCGGCACAGATACGCAGTATTTT
CASSPWTSGTDTQYF
>TRBV7-9|.|TRBJ1-1|few
TGTGCCAGCAGCTTAGTTGGGGGCCAGAACACTGAAGCTTTCTTT
CASSLVGGQNTEAFF
>TRBV27|.|TRBJ1-1|.
TGTGCCAGCAGTTTACAGGGCGATCACACTGAAGCTTTCTTT
CASSLQGDHTEAFF
>TRBV27|.|TRBJ1-1|.
TGTGCCAGCAGTTTAATCTTTCCGGTTGAAGAAGCTTTCTTT
CASSLIFPVEEAFF
>TRBV6-5|.|TRBJ1-1|few
TGTGCCAGCAGTACCGGGGGCACTGAAGCTTTCTTT
CASSTGGTEAFF
>TRBV6-5|TRBD2|TRBJ2-3|.
TGTGCCAGCAGTTACTCCGGGGGGGATACGCAGTATTTT
CASSYSGGDTQYF
>TRBV27|.|TRBJ2-2|.
TGTGCCAGCAGTTCCGGACTATTAAACACCGGGGAGCTGTTTTTT
CASSSGLLNTGELFF
>TRBV28|TRBD2|TRBJ2-2|.
TGTGCCAGCAGTTTAGGACTAGCGGACCTATCGAACACCGGGGAGCTGTTTTTT
CASSLGLADLSNTGELFF
>TRBV6-5|.|TRBJ1-6|.
TGTGCCAGCAGTGAAGGGACAAATTCACCCCTCCACTTT
CASSEGTNSPLHF
>TRBV7-9|.|TRBJ2-1|.
TGTGCCAGCAGCTTAGGTCCGCAGGAGCAGTTCTTC
CASSLGPQEQFF
>TRBV7-6|TRBD2|TRBJ2-5|once
TGTGCCAGCAGTCCCCCGGGACTAGCGGGGGGCGGGTACCAAGAGACCCAGTACTTC
CASSPPGLAGGGYQETQYF
>TRBV5-8|.|TRBJ2-7|.
TGTGCCAGCAGCTTGGGACCTCCAGGGTCGCGGTACGAGCAGTACTTC
CASSLGPPGSRYEQYF
>TRBV5-4|.|TRBJ2-7|.
TGTGCCAGCAGCTTGGGTCAGGGGAAGGGCGAGCAGTACTTC
CASSLGQGKGEQYF
>TRBV6-5|.|TRBJ2-2|.
TGTGCCAGCAGTTACTCGGCAGGGGAGCTGTTTTTT
CASSYSAGELFF
>TRBV18|TRBD1|TRBJ2-5|once
TGTGCCAGCTCACTGGACAGGGAAGAGACCCAGTACTTC
CASSLDREETQYF
>TRBV29-1|TRBD1|TRBJ1-2|.
TGCAGCGTTGATTTACTTCGGACAGGACCTATTTCAGGCTACACCTTC
CSVDLLRTGPISGYTF
>TRBV5-1|TRBD2|TRBJ2-1|.
TGCGCCAGCAGCCCGGGACTAGCGGGAGCACATGAGCAGTTCTTC
CASSPGLAGAHEQFF
>TRBV5-6|.|TRBJ1-1|.
TGTGCCAGCAGCTTGTGGGCGACTTCGGGGGCTTTCTTT
CASSLWATSGAFF
>TRBV9|TRBD2|TRBJ2-5|.
TGTGCCAGCAGCGTAGAAGCTAGCGGGGGGGCCGAGGAGACCCAGTACTTC
CASSVEASGGAEETQYF
>TRBV28|.|TRBJ2-7|.
TGTGCCAGCAGTAGCGTAGCGGAAGCTTACGAGCAGTACTTC
CASSSVAEAYEQYF
>TRBV18|.|TRBJ1-1|.
TGTGCCAGCTCACCCGGGGGGCCGAACACTGAAGCTTTCTTT
CASSPGGPNTEAFF
>TRBV7-8|.|TRBJ2-6|.
TGTGCCAGCAGCTTAGAGGACAGGCGGGACTCTGGGGCCAACGTCCTGACTTTC
CASSLEDRRDSGANVLTF
>TRBV4-1|.|TRBJ1-5|.
TGCGCCAGCAGCCGTACCACAGGGTCCAATCAGCCCCAGCATTTT
CASSRTTGSNQPQHF
>TRBV13|TRBD2|TRBJ2-1|.
TGTGCCAGCAGCTTAGGCGGGGGGTTCTACAATGAGCAGTTCTTC
CASSLGGGFYNEQFF
>TRBV6-1|TRBD1|TRBJ1-3|.
TGTGCCAGCAGTGCACGGGACAGGGGGACTGGAAACACCATATATTTT
CASSARDRGTGNTIYF
>TRBV7-9|TRBD1|TRBJ1-4|.
TGTGCCAGCAGCAACCGACAGGGATTGGATGAAAAACTGTTTTTT
CASSNRQGLDEKLFF
>TRBV4-1|.|TRBJ1-2|.
TGCGCCAGCAGCCAAGATACAGTCAACTATGGCTACACCTTC
CASSQDTVNYGYTF
>TRBV7-2|TRBD2|TRBJ2-1|.
TGTGCCAGCAGCCGGGACTACCACAATGAGCAGTTCTTC
CASSRDYHNEQFF
>TRBV4-3|.|TRBJ2-3|.
TGCGCCAGCAGCCAAGAGGGGCCCTTTAGCACAGATACGCAGTATTTT
CASSQEGPFSTDTQYF
>TRBV4-1|TRBD1|TRBJ2-3|.
TGCGCCAGCAGCCAAGAAGGGGGCACCCCTTTCACAGATACGCAGTATTTT
CASSQEGGTPFTDTQYF
>TRBV7-9|TRBD1|TRBJ2-5|once
TGTGCCAGCAGCGATTACGGGACAGGGACCGAAGAGACCCAGTACTTC
CASSDYGTGTEETQYF
>TRBV6-1|.|TRBJ1-6|.
TGTGCCAGCATAGGGGAAGGGAATTCACCCCTCCACTTT
CASIGEGNSPLHF